What follows are 5 T cell receptor beta chains derived from one specimen sequenced in a study of cytomegalovirus exposure and HLA in healthy donors. PCR used 60 Vbeta primers and 13 Jbeta primers. Measured with immunoSEQ multiplex PCR; TCRdb has only the in-frame clones, and not every one. Of around 300,000 clones in the sample, roughly 70% were seen once. Material: PBMCs. These TCRs come from a female donor in good health and CMV-seronegative.

This CDR3 reads CASSIDPGQNYGYTF. The CDR3 coding sequence is TGCGCCAGCAGCATCGATCCGGGACAGAACTATGGCTACACCTTC. The chain employs TRBV5-1 and TRBJ1-2; 7 bases line up with TRBD1. Germline CDR1 and CDR2: SGHRS and YFSETQ. V lost 4 bases and J lost 2; bases outside the gene matches: 8. This CDR3 region has 15 residues.

The chain uses TRBV6-5 and TRBJ1-5, with TRBD1 as a possible D gene (6 bases). The ends were cut back, 6 bases at V and 7 bases at J, with 16 bases in the middle. In germline, CDR1 is MNHEY, CDR2 SVGAGI. The CDR3 consists of 14 residues. CDR3 loop: CASSLGGGWQPQHF. As DNA, the CDR3 is TGTGCCAGCAGCCTTGGGGGCGGGTGGCAGCCCCAGCATTTT.

This clone showed up just a few times. CDR3 DNA sequence: TGTGCCAGCAGCCAACTGGGGGCCAACTCCTACGAGCAGTACTTC. Its protein product is CASSQLGANSYEQYF. This chain connects TRBV4-2 to TRBJ2-7; TRBD1 might be the D (6 bases). The V and J ends lost 2 bases and 0 bases respectively, with 11 bases between them. The V gene's germline CDR1 is LGHNA and CDR2 YNFKEQ. This CDR3 is built from 15 residues.

CDR3 region: CASSWTGGYEQYF. In nucleotides, the CDR3 is TGCGCCAGCAGCTGGACAGGGGGCTACGAGCAGTACTTC. The chain uses TRBV5-1 and TRBJ2-7, with TRBD1 identical over 10 bases. After removal of 3 bases from V and 3 bases from J, the junction contained 0 bases not matched to a gene. Germline values: CDR1 SGHRS, CDR2 YFSETQ. The CDR3 contains 13 residues.

The chain is built from TRBV28 and TRBJ1-2; 7 bases agree with TRBD1. With 6 bases clipped from V and 4 bases from J, the junction kept 11 bases outside the gene matches. This CDR3 is built from 15 residues. Germline CDR1 reads MDHEN; CDR2 reads SYDVKM. CDR3 amino acids: CASRGTGQLIYGYTF. CDR3 sequence (DNA): TGTGCCAGCAGGGGGACGGGACAGTTAATCTATGGCTACACCTTC.